This TCR beta chain was identified in a study of blood T cell repertoires in COVID-19. Looking at the study overall: T cells, B-cell-depleted T cells, or PBMCs provided the cDNA or gDNA that served as material.

The CDR3 extends over 14 amino acids. After removal of 6 bases from V and 4 bases from J, the junction contained 5 bases not matched to a gene. Germline-derived CDR1 and CDR2 are MNHEY and SVGAGI. TCRdb's copy holds only in-frame clones and misses some; the assay was immunoSEQ multiplex PCR. Of tens of thousands of clones listed, about 87% were seen once; the top ten hold 2% to 2.5%. The chain couples TRBV6-5 to TRBJ1-1; 10 nucleotides match TRBD1. The clonotype comes from a human donor in a cohort sampled during active COVID-19. Specimen: peripheral blood. Here the CDR3 reads CASRDGQGVTEAFF. As DNA, the CDR3 is TGTGCCAGCAGAGACGGACAGGGGGTCACTGAAGCTTTCTTT.